This T cell receptor (beta chain) was captured in a study of monozygotic twins with inflammatory bowel disease. Looked up from germline, CDR1 is DFQATT and CDR2 is SNEGSKA (reference sequence). CDR3 length: 12 residues. Following a re-call of the 5' RACE reads, TCRdb has one entry per CDR3 protein and lacks DNA. The data include about 160,000 distinct CDR3 sequences; the top ten clones carry 2.4%. The rearrangement joins TRBV20-1 to TRBJ2-1. This clonotype originated in a human donor with ulcerative colitis or Crohn's disease, or a healthy co-twin of an affected twin (not recorded which). The material sequenced was blood. CDR3: CSPNPAHNEQFF.